The present TCR beta chain was sequenced within a study of blood T cell repertoires in COVID-19. This table comes from immunoSEQ multiplex PCR, and its TCRdb copy is limited to in-frame clones, with some not included. The data show 250,000 to 350,000 clones, about 89% seen once. V shed 4 bases and J shed 1 base, with 7 bases lying between them. Germline values: CDR1 MNHEY, CDR2 SMNVEV (reference sequence). This CDR3 region has 13 residues. Sequencing used peripheral blood. The chain joins TRBV27 to TRBJ2-5; D is ambiguous. The TCR sequence derives from a man aged 18 to 29 who had recovered from COVID-19. CDR3 region: CASSSLSQETQYF. Written as DNA, the CDR3 is TGTGCCAGCAGTTCCTTGTCCCAAGAGACCCAGTACTTC.